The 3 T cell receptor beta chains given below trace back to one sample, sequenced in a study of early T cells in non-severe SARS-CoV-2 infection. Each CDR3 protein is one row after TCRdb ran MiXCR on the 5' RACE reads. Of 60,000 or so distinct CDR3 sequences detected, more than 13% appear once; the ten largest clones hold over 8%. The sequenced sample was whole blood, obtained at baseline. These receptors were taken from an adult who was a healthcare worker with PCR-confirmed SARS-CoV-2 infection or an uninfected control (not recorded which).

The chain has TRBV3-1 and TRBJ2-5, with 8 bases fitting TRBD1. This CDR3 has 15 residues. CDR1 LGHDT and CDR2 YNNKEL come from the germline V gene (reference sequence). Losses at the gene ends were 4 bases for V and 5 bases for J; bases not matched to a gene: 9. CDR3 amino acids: CASSRGTGVGETQYF. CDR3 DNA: TGTGCCAGCAGCCGCGGGACAGGAGTGGGGGAGACCCAGTACTTC.

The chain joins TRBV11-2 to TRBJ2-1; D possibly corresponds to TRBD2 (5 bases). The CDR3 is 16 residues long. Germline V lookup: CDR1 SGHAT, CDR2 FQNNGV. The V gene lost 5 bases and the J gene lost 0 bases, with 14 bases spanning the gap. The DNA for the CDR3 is TGTGCCAGCAGCCGAACGCCGGGAAGCTCCTACAATGAGCAGTTCTTC. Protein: CASSRTPGSSYNEQFF.

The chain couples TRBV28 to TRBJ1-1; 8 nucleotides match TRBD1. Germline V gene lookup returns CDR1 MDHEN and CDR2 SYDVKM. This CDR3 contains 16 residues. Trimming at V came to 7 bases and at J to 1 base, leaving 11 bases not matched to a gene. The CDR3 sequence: CASKTGGSRKNTEAFF. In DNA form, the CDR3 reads TGTGCCAGCAAAACAGGGGGATCCCGGAAGAACACTGAAGCTTTCTTT.